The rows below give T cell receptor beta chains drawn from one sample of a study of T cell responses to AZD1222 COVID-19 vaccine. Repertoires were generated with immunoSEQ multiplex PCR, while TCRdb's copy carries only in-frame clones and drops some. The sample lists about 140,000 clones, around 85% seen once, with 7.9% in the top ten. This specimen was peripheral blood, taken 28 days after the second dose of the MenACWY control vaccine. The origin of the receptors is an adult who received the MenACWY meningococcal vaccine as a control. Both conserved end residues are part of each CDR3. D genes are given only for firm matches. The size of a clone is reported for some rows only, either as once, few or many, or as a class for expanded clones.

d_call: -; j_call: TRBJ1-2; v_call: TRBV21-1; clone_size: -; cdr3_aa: CARTGSKQGALGYGYTF; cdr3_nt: TGTGCTCGAACGGGGTCCAAACAGGGGGCCCTCGGCTATGGCTACACCTTC
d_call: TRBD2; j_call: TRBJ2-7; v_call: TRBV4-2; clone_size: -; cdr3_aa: CASSQASSGTSRVSYEQYF; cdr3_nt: TGTGCCAGCAGCCAAGCCTCTAGCGGGACCTCCCGGGTATCCTACGAGCAGTACTTC
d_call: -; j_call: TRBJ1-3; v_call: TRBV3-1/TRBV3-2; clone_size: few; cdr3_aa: CASSQVTGTRASGNTIYF; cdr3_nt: TGTGCCAGCAGCCAAGTTACAGGAACGAGGGCCTCTGGAAACACCATATATTTT
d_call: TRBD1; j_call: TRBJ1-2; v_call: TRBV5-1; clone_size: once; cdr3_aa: CASSLEQGRPSPYGYTF; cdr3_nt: TGCGCCAGCAGCTTGGAACAGGGGAGGCCGAGTCCCTATGGCTACACCTTC
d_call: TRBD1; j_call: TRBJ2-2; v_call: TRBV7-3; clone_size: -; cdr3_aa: CASTRDRALGELFF; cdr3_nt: TGTGCCAGCACCCGGGACAGGGCTCTCGGGGAGCTGTTTTTT
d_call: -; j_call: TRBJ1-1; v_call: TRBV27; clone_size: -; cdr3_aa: CASQLQGNTEAFF; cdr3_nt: TGTGCCAGCCAACTACAGGGGAACACTGAAGCTTTCTTT
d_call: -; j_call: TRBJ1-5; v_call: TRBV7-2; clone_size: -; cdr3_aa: CASSKIQGWGNQPQHF; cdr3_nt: TGTGCCAGCAGCAAGATTCAGGGTTGGGGCAATCAGCCCCAGCATTTT
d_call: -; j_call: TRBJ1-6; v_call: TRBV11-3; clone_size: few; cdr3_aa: CASTHGSSYNSPLHF; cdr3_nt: TGTGCCAGCACCCACGGCAGCTCCTATAATTCACCCCTCCACTTT
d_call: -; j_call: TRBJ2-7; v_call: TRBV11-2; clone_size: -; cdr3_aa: CASSSGTLTYEQYF; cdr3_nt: TGTGCCAGCAGCTCCGGGACACTTACATACGAGCAGTACTTC
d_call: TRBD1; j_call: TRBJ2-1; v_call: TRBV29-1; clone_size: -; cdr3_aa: CSVEADRRRYNEQFF; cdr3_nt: TGCAGCGTTGAAGCGGACAGGCGACGCTACAATGAGCAGTTCTTC
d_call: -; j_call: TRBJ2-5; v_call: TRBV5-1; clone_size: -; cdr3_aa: CASSLALGDQGTQYF; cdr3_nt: TGCGCCAGCAGCTTGGCCTTGGGGGACCAGGGGACCCAGTACTTC
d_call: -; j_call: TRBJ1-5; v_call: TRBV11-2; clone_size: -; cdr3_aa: CASSQMDRQPQHF; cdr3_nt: TGTGCCAGCAGCCAGATGGACCGTCAGCCCCAGCATTTT
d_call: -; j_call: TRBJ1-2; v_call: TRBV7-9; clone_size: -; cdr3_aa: CASSISGSRDGGYTF; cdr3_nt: TGTGCCAGCAGCATATCCGGCAGTAGAGATGGTGGCTACACCTTC
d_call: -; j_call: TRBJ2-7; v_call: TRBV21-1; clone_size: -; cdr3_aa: CASSYPGRGPYEQYF; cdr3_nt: TGTGCCAGCAGCTACCCGGGACGGGGTCCCTACGAGCAGTACTTC
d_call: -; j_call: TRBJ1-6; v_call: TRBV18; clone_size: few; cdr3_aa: CASSPNYNSPLHF; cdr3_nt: TGTGCCAGCTCACCTAACTATAATTCACCCCTCCACTTT
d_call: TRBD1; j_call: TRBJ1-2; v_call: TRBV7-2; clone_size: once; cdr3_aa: CASSSTGGGFDGYTF; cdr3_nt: TGTGCCAGCAGCTCCACAGGGGGCGGTTTTGATGGCTACACCTTC
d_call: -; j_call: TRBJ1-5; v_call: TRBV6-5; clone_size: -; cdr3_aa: CASRMKVQPQHF; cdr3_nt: TGTGCCAGCAGGATGAAGGTTCAGCCCCAGCATTTT
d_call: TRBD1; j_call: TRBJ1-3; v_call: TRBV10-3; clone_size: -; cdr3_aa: CAISDETGSSTSGNTIYF; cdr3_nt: TGTGCCATCAGTGATGAGACAGGGAGCTCCACCTCTGGAAACACCATATATTTT
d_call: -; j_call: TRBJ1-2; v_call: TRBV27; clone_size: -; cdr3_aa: CASSKTLNYGYTF; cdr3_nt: TGTGCCAGCAGCAAAACGCTAAACTATGGCTACACCTTC
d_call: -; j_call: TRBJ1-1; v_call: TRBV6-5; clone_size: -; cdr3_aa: CASINSGEAFF; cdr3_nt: TGTGCCAGCATCAATTCAGGTGAAGCTTTCTTT
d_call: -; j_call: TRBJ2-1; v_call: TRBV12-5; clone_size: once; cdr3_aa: CASGRDTSYNEQFF; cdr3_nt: TGTGCTAGTGGACGAGACACCTCCTACAATGAGCAGTTCTTC
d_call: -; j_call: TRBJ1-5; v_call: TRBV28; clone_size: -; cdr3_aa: CASTPAGGSNQPQHF; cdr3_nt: TGTGCCAGCACCCCGGCGGGAGGTAGCAATCAGCCCCAGCATTTT
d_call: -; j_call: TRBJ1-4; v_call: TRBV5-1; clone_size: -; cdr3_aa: CASKRDTNEKLFF; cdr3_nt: TGCGCCAGCAAAAGGGATACCAATGAAAAACTGTTTTTT
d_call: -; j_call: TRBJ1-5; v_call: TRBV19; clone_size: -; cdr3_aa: CASRAGWNLNQPQHF; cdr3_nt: TGTGCCAGTAGGGCAGGATGGAATTTAAATCAGCCCCAGCATTTT
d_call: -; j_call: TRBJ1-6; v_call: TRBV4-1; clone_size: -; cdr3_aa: CASSQDSPALSFFNSPLHF; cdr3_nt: TGCGCCAGCAGCCAAGACAGTCCGGCGCTCTCCTTCTTTAATTCACCCCTCCACTTT
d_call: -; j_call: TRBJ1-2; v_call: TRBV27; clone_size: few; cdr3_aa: CASTPARGANYGYTF; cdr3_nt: TGTGCCAGCACACCGGCGAGGGGAGCTAACTATGGCTACACCTTC
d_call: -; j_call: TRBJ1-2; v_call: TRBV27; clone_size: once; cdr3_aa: CASSPAGGGYYGYTF; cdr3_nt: TGTGCCAGCAGTCCCGCGGGGGGGGGTTACTATGGCTACACCTTC
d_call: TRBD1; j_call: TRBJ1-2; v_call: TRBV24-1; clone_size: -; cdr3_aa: CATRGQGNYGYTF; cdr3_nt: TGTGCCACCAGGGGACAGGGTAACTATGGCTACACCTTC
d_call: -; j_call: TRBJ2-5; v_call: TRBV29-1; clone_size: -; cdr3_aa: CSARTQETQYF; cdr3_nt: TGCAGCGCCAGGACTCAAGAGACCCAGTACTTC
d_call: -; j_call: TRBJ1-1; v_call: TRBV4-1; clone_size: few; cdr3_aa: CASSHSFGITEAFF; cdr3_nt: TGCGCCAGCAGCCATTCGTTCGGGATCACTGAAGCTTTCTTT
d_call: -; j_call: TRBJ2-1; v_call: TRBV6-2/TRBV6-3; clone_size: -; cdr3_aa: CASSYQKRRSEQFF; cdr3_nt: TGTGCCAGCAGTTACCAGAAGCGGAGGAGTGAGCAGTTCTTC
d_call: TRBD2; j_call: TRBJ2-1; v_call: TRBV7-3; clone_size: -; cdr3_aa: CASSLLHGTSEPRVGEQFF; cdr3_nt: TGTGCCAGCAGCTTATTACACGGGACTAGCGAACCCCGGGTGGGTGAGCAGTTCTTC
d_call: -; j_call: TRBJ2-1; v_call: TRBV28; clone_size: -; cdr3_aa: CASSALTRRAGNEQFF; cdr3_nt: TGTGCCAGCAGTGCCCTTACTCGGAGGGCTGGGAATGAGCAGTTCTTC
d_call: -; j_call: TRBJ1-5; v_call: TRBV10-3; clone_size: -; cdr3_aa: CAISPQGTPQHF; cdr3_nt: TGTGCCATCAGCCCTCAGGGGACGCCCCAGCATTTT
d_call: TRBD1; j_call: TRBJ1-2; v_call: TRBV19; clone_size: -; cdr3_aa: CASSIRQGLYGYTF; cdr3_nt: TGTGCCAGTAGTATCAGACAGGGCCTCTATGGCTACACCTTC
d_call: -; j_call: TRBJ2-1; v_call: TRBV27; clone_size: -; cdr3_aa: CASSLEMVPFNEQFF; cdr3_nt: TGTGCCAGCAGCCTGGAGATGGTACCTTTCAATGAGCAGTTCTTC
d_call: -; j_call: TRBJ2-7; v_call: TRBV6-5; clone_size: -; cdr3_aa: CASSYRGTGFSYEQYF; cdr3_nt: TGTGCCAGCAGTTATAGGGGAACAGGATTCTCCTACGAGCAGTACTTC
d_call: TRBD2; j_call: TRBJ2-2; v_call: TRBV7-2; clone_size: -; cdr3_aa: CASSRNSGRALGELFF; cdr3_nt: TGTGCCAGCAGCAGAAATAGCGGGAGGGCCCTCGGGGAGCTGTTTTTT
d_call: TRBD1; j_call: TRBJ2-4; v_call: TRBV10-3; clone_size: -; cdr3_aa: CAISEGQTIQYF; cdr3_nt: TGTGCCATCAGCGAGGGACAGACAATTCAGTACTTC
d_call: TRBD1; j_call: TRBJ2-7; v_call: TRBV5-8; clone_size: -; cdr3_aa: CASSLDRGFSYEQYF; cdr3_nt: TGTGCCAGCAGTTTGGACAGGGGGTTCTCCTACGAGCAGTACTTC